These 18 T cell receptor beta chains were sequenced from one sample in a study of blood T cell repertoires in COVID-19. Assay used: immunoSEQ multiplex PCR; TCRdb lists only in-frame clones, some missing. The sample records 150,000 to 200,000 clones, 75% to 85% being singletons. The sample was peripheral blood. These receptors came from a human donor in a cohort sampled during active COVID-19.

The V call is TRBV29-1, the J call TRBJ2-7; 8 nucleotides match TRBD1. The CDR3 covers 13 residues. V shed 0 bases, J shed 4 bases, and the junction held 2 bases outside the gene matches. CDR1 and CDR2 (germline): SQVTM, ANQGSEA. The CDR3 sequence: CSVEDRGHYEQYF. Written as DNA, the CDR3 is TGCAGCGTTGAAGACAGGGGGCATTACGAGCAGTACTTC.

In DNA, the CDR3 is TGTGCCAGCAGCATGAGAGGACAGGGGAAACTGTTTTTT. Protein product: CASSMRGQGKLFF. This chain connects TRBV11-2 to TRBJ1-4; the match to TRBD1 covers 9 bases. Germline values: CDR1 SGHAT, CDR2 FQNNGV. This CDR3 comprises 13 residues. Trimming at V came to 5 bases and at J to 11 bases, leaving 6 bases not matched to a gene.

The chain couples TRBV19 to TRBJ2-4, with TRBD1 matching over 9 bases. Losses at the gene ends were 5 bases for V and 1 base for J; bases not matched to a gene: 6. The length of the CDR3 is 16 residues. Germline lookup yields CDR1 LNHDA and CDR2 SQIVND (reference sequence). The CDR3 bases are TGTGCCAGTAGTCCCAGACAGGGGGTGGCCAAAAACATTCAGTACTTC. Its translation is CASSPRQGVAKNIQYF.

This sequence joins TRBV10-3 and TRBJ1-6, with 7 nucleotides matching TRBD1. The germline gives CDR1 ENHRY, CDR2 SYGVKD. The ends lost 6 bases at V and 5 bases at J; junction bases unmatched: 7. CDR3 length equals 15 residues. CDR3 loop: CAISKDRSHNSPLHF. The CDR3 bases are TGTGCCATCAGCAAGGACAGGAGTCATAATTCACCCCTCCACTTT.

The J gene is TRBJ2-7, the V gene TRBV18; TRBD1 matches 9 bases. CDR1 KGHSH and CDR2 LQKENI come from the germline V gene. V was pared by 4 bases and J by 4 bases, with 5 bases of the junction left unmatched. The CDR3 length is 14 residues. The CDR3 spells CASSLGQGPYEQYF. CDR3 coding DNA: TGTGCCAGCTCACTTGGACAGGGGCCATACGAGCAGTACTTC.

This clone was observed a single time. The rearrangement uses TRBV7-2 and TRBJ1-3, with 8 nucleotides matching TRBD1. CDR1 SGHTA and CDR2 FQGNSA come from the germline V gene. The CDR3 loop spans 17 amino acids. Unmatched junction bases numbered 14, after V lost 6 bases and J lost 4 bases. CDR3 region: CASSSTLGAGGGNTIYF. CDR3 nucleotides: TGTGCCAGCAGTTCAACCCTCGGGGCAGGGGGCGGAAACACCATATATTTT.

The rearrangement joins TRBV6-5 to TRBJ1-1; 7 positions match TRBD1. The CDR3 is made up of 13 amino acids. CDR1 and CDR2 from the germline V gene are MNHEY and SVGAGI. Germline trimming cut 6 bases from V and 2 bases from J; bases unmatched to any gene: 3. The CDR3 DNA is TGTGCCAGCAGGGACAGGTCAAACACTGAAGCTTTCTTT. This sequence encodes CASRDRSNTEAFF.

V and J are TRBV7-2 and TRBJ2-6, with a possible D match to TRBD1 (5 bases). CDR1 SGHTA and CDR2 FQGNSA come from the germline V gene. This CDR3 contains 18 residues. The ends were cut back, 4 bases at V and 0 bases at J, with 16 bases in the middle. This CDR3 is CASSSRPRVYSGANVLTF. CDR3 DNA: TGTGCCAGCAGCTCACGTCCCAGGGTTTACTCTGGGGCCAACGTCCTGACTTTC.

The chain recombines TRBV4-3 with TRBJ1-6; D remains ambiguous. Germline V CDR1 and CDR2: LGHNA, YSLEER. Trimming cost V 0 bases and J 7 bases, with 19 bases left between them. There are 18 residues in the CDR3. The DNA for the CDR3 is TGCGCCAGCAGCCAAGATCCCGCCGGGAGGGTCGGGAATTCACCCCTCCACTTT. Its translation is CASSQDPAGRVGNSPLHF.

The CDR3 region has the DNA TGTGCCAGCAGTTTATGGCAGGGGAGCACTGAGCAGTTCTTC. This codes for CASSLWQGSTEQFF. This chain joins TRBV28 and TRBJ2-1, with D tentatively TRBD1 (6 bases). This CDR3 spans 14 amino acids. Germline assignment: CDR1 MDHEN and CDR2 SYDVKM. The V gene lost 0 bases and the J gene lost 9 bases, with 12 bases spanning the gap. The complete variable domain, with remaining parts taken from reference TRBV28 and TRBJ2-1, reads DVKVTQSSRYLVKRTGEKVFLECVQDMDHENMFWYRQDPGLGLRLIYFSYDVKMKEKGDIPEGYSVSREKKERFSLILESASTNQTSMYLCASSLWQGSTEQFFGPGTRLTVL.

In its sample, this clone was seen a few times. The chain carries TRBV19 and TRBJ2-1; D possibly corresponds to TRBD1 (5 bases). The length of the CDR3 is 15 residues. Germline V gene data show CDR1 as LNHDA and CDR2 as SQIVND (reference sequence). V lost 4 bases, J lost 7 bases, and 17 bases lay in between. CDR3 amino acids: CASSTIDSRANEQFF. The CDR3 DNA sequence: TGTGCCAGTAGTACGATAGACAGCCGGGCAAATGAGCAGTTCTTC.

This sequence joins TRBV28 and TRBJ1-6; no firm D call. Germline V gene sequence: CDR1 MDHEN, CDR2 SYDVKM. This CDR3 contains 15 residues. Between the trimmed V and J ends, which lost 5 bases and 2 bases, there was a span of 10 bases. The CDR3 DNA reads TGTGCCAGCAGTGGGTCGGGTACCTATAATTCACCCCTCCACTTT. As protein: CASSGSGTYNSPLHF.

V usage is TRBV7-8 and J usage is TRBJ2-1, with TRBD2 identical over 9 bases. The CDR3 spans 16 residues. With 1 base clipped from V and 5 bases from J, the junction kept 6 bases outside the gene matches. Germline CDR1 and CDR2: SGHVS and FQNEAQ. The CDR3 sequence: CASSLGGGRAHNEQFF. The CDR3 coding sequence is TGTGCCAGCAGCTTAGGCGGCGGGAGGGCCCACAATGAGCAGTTCTTC.

The chain couples TRBV30 to TRBJ1-5, with D perhaps TRBD1 (6 bases). V was shortened by 1 base and J by 3 bases, with 7 bases between the two germline ends. The CDR3 sequence is 13 residues long. CDR1 is GTSNPN, CDR2 SVGIG, per germline (reference sequence). As DNA, the CDR3 is TGTGCCTGGAGTGGACAGGCCAATCAGCCCCAGCATTTT. This sequence encodes CAWSGQANQPQHF. Combining the CDR3 with reference TRBV30 and TRBJ1-5 gives the whole variable domain SQTIHQWPATLVQPVGSPLSLECTVEGTSNPNLYWYRQAAGRGLQLLFYSVGIGQISSEVPQNLSASRPQDRQFILSSKKLLLSDSGFYLCAWSGQANQPQHFGDGTRLSIL.

This clone was picked up a small number of times. V usage is TRBV6-5 and J usage is TRBJ2-5; D unclear. The CDR3 runs to 12 residues. The V end was cut by 5 bases, the J end by 5 bases, with 9 bases between. Germline CDR1 MNHEY, CDR2 SVGAGI. The CDR3 loop is CASSPLRETQYF. DNA of the CDR3: TGTGCCAGCAGTCCCCTACGGGAGACCCAGTACTTC.

This sequence joins TRBV2 and TRBJ2-7; D is unresolved. The CDR3 sequence is 13 residues long. V lost 2 bases and J lost 1, with 6 bases in between. The germline V gene encodes CDR1 SNHLY and CDR2 FYNNEI. CDR3 sequence: CASSERRSYEQYF. CDR3 bases: TGTGCCAGCAGTGAACGGCGGTCCTACGAGCAGTACTTC.

This clone was observed a single time. The V gene is TRBV10-1, the J gene TRBJ2-5; possibly TRBD2 for D (5 bases). Trimming took 8 bases from V and 7 from J, leaving 14 bases between them. Germline CDR1 reads WNHNN; CDR2 reads SYGVQD (reference sequence). The CDR3 has 12 residues. The CDR3 reads CASEGRLGTQYF. CDR3 DNA sequence: TGCGCCAGCGAGGGTCGCTTGGGGACCCAGTACTTC.

The CDR3 region has the DNA TGTGCCAGCAGCCCCAGAGGGACTAGCTACAATGAGCAGTTCTTC. The encoded protein is CASSPRGTSYNEQFF. This chain links TRBV7-3 with TRBJ2-1, with 8 bases that match TRBD2. V trimming: 5 bases; J trimming: 3 bases; junction bases outside the gene matches: 6. This CDR3 has 15 amino acids. Germline CDR1 and CDR2: SGHTA and FQGTGA.